The 32 T cell receptor beta chains below all came from one sample that was sequenced in a study of regulatory T cells in long-lasting Graves disease. iRepertoire HTBI primers and Arm-PCR of CDR3 regions built TCR beta libraries. TCRdb passed the multiplex PCR reads through MiXCR, listing each CDR3 protein once. The table records about 470,000 distinct CDR3 sequences, about 15% of them present only once. Time point meaning: newly diagnosed GD, antithyroid drugs for less than 3 months. PBMC-extracted RNA yielded the TCR library. These data were also reused for a study on T cells in Graves' hyperthyroidism and ophthalmopathy.

Sequenced material: peripheral blood mononuclear cells (PBMCs), taken at new diagnosis, from a patient treated with antithyroid drugs. The receptors stem from a woman aged 25 to 39 with Graves disease.

At least ten counts were recorded for this clonotype. The chain employs TRBV6-2 or TRBV6-3 and TRBJ2-5, with D tentatively TRBD1 or TRBD2 (6 bases each). V dropped 2 bases and J dropped 5 bases, with 15 bases sitting between them. There are 15 residues in the CDR3. Germline CDR1 and CDR2: MNHEY and SVGEGT. The CDR3 bases are TGTGCCAGCAGTTACGGGGGCGGGGTGGAGGAGACCCAGTACTTC. This sequence encodes CASSYGGGVEETQYF.

The V gene is TRBV9, the J gene TRBJ2-7; 8 bases map to TRBD1. Trimming removed 4 bases from V and 0 bases from J; junction bases left unmatched: 6. This CDR3 comprises 15 residues. Germline values: CDR1 SGDLS, CDR2 YYNGEE. The DNA for the CDR3 is TGTGCCAGCAGCCCCCGACAGGGGAGCTCCTACGAGCAGTACTTC. Protein sequence: CASSPRQGSSYEQYF.

The rearrangement joins TRBV4-1 to TRBJ2-1; 10 positions agree with TRBD1. Germline V lookup: CDR1 MGHRA, CDR2 YSYEKL. The ends lost 4 bases at V and 5 bases at J; junction bases unmatched: 8. The CDR3 totals 16 residues. The CDR3 nucleotides read TGCGCCAGCAGCCGCCGACCGGGACAGGGGCACAATGAGCAGTTCTTC. Protein: CASSRRPGQGHNEQFF.

In its sample, this clonotype was seen many times. The chain carries TRBV12-3 or TRBV12-4 and TRBJ2-7; D not resolved. CDR3 length equals 12 residues. Trimming cost V 6 bases and J 12 bases, with 18 bases left between them. The DNA for the CDR3 is TGTGCCAGCAGCAATGACCCGACTTCTCGGTACTTC. Its translation is CASSNDPTSRYF.

With respect to this clonotype: A much larger clonotype is one base distant, so this may be a read error. Written as DNA, the CDR3 is TGTGCCAGCAGTACCGGGGGAACCTACGAGCAGTGCTTC. This gives the protein CASSTGGTYEQCF. The gene calls are TRBV6-1 and TRBJ2-7; tentatively, D is TRBD2 (6 bases). Per the germline V gene, CDR1 is MNHNS and CDR2 is SASEGT. This CDR3 comprises 13 residues.

This clonotype has ten or more counts. The rearrangement links TRBV28 to TRBJ2-2; D is possibly TRBD1 or TRBD2 (5 bases each). There are 15 residues in the CDR3. The V gene lost 6 bases and the J gene lost 0 bases, with 11 bases spanning the gap. Germline values: CDR1 MDHEN, CDR2 SYDVKM. This CDR3 reads CASRFGTTNTGELFF. CDR3 in DNA: TGTGCCAGCAGGTTTGGGACGACGAACACCGGGGAGCTGTTTTTT.

This clonotype was seen at least ten times. The chain employs TRBV12-3 or TRBV12-4 and TRBJ2-1; TRBD2 agrees at 8 bases. V lost 5 bases, J lost 6 bases, and 15 bases stayed unmatched. The CDR3 runs 17 residues. CDR3 DNA: TGTGCCAGCAGTCCACGCATTAGCGGGACAATACGCAATGAGCAGTTCTTC. Amino acids: CASSPRISGTIRNEQFF.

This clonotype was seen ten or more times. This chain links TRBV27 with TRBJ2-3; D gene uncertain. The V end was cut by 4 bases, the J end by 10 bases, with 18 bases between. CDR1 and CDR2 (germline): MNHEY, SMNVEV (reference sequence). The length of the CDR3 is 14 residues. CDR3: CASSSSPGPVPQYF. CDR3 nucleotides: TGTGCCAGCAGTTCCTCGCCCGGGCCTGTTCCGCAGTATTTT.

This clonotype occurred many times. The rearrangement joins TRBV2 to TRBJ2-1, with 7 nucleotides matching TRBD2. Per germline, CDR1 SNHLY and CDR2 FYNNEI. J was trimmed by 7 bases and V by 6 bases; bases with no gene match: 15. This CDR3 contains 16 residues. The CDR3, as DNA: TGTGCCAGCAGATACGGGAGGCTGCTTCGGGAGAATGAGCAGTTCTTC. Amino acid sequence: CASRYGRLLRENEQFF.

This clonotype has ten or more counts. The V call is TRBV2, the J call TRBJ1-5; tentative D call: TRBD1 (5 bases). V dropped 8 bases and J dropped 0 bases, with 8 bases sitting between them. Per germline, CDR1 SNHLY and CDR2 FYNNEI. This CDR3 comprises 13 residues. Written as DNA, the CDR3 is TGTGCCAGCCGGGGGTATAGCAATCAGCCCCAGCATTTT. This gives the protein CASRGYSNQPQHF. Full variable domain (remainder filled in from reference TRBV2 and TRBJ1-5): EPEVTQTPSHQVTQMGQEVILRCVPISNHLYFYWYRQILGQKVEFLVSFYNNEISEKSEIFDDQFSVERPDGSNFTLKIRSTKLEDSAMYFCASRGYSNQPQHFGDGTRLSIL.

This clonotype was seen many times. The chain joins TRBV5-1 to TRBJ1-1; 7 nucleotides agree with TRBD1. The CDR3 runs 15 residues. Germline values: CDR1 SGHRS, CDR2 YFSETQ. Unmatched junction bases numbered 4, after V lost 1 base and J lost 1 base. In nucleotides, the CDR3 is TGCGCCAGCAGCTTGACTACAGGGGAGAACACTGAAGCTTTCTTT. It yields the protein CASSLTTGENTEAFF.

The V and J genes are TRBV19 and TRBJ2-7; D uncertain. The germline CDR1 and CDR2 sequences are LNHDA and SQIVND (reference sequence). This CDR3 is built from 13 residues. V gave up 4 bases and J gave up 3 bases, with 10 bases separating them. CDR3 DNA: TGTGCCAGTAGTAGCGGACCTGGCTACGAGCAGTACTTC. Its protein product is CASSSGPGYEQYF.

This clonotype was seen ten or more times. The gene calls are TRBV30 and TRBJ1-2; D is uncertain. Trimming stripped 3 bases from V and 5 bases from J, with 19 bases between. CDR3 size: 15 residues. Germline V gene data show CDR1 as GTSNPN and CDR2 as SVGIG (reference sequence). DNA for the CDR3: TGTGCCTGGAGGGCCCAATCACAACGCATGTATGGCTACACCTTC. This codes for CAWRAQSQRMYGYTF.

This clonotype showed up just a few times. J is TRBJ2-7 and V is TRBV24-1; TRBD1 matches at 11 bases. This CDR3 region has 15 residues. Per germline, CDR1 KGHDR and CDR2 SFDVKD. The V segment lost 7 bases and the J segment 6 bases; nucleotides outside the gene matches: 10. The CDR3 protein is CATSVAGTGGGEQYF. CDR3 sequence (DNA): TGTGCCACCAGCGTCGCCGGGACAGGGGGAGGCGAGCAGTACTTC.

This clonotype was seen repeatedly, ten times or more. The CDR3: CASSERGAATQPQHF. CDR3 in DNA: TGTGCCAGCAGTGAGAGGGGGGCTGCCACTCAGCCCCAGCATTTT. The chain couples TRBV2 to TRBJ1-5; weak D call: TRBD1 (6 bases). CDR3 length equals 15 residues. Germline CDR1 SNHLY, CDR2 FYNNEI. V lost 3 bases and J lost 6, with 15 bases in between.

This clonotype has a count of ten or more. The chain employs TRBV11-3 and TRBJ2-3, with TRBD2 matching over 10 bases. The ends lost 3 bases at V and 3 bases at J; junction bases unmatched: 12. This CDR3 is 18 amino acids long. Germline V lookup: CDR1 SGHNT, CDR2 YENEEA. The CDR3 spells CASSFRSGRARSTDTQYF. CDR3 in DNA: TGTGCCAGCAGCTTCCGCAGCGGGAGGGCCCGATCAACAGATACGCAGTATTTT.

This clonotype came up many times. The chain employs TRBV20-1 and TRBJ2-7; TRBD1 agrees at 9 bases. Germline lookup yields CDR1 DFQATT and CDR2 SNEGSKA (reference sequence). The CDR3 is made up of 15 amino acids. This chain's CDR3 is CSACLLPGQGYEQYF. For the CDR3, the DNA is TGCAGCGCCTGTCTCCTCCCGGGACAGGGCTACGAGCAGTACTTC.

The gene calls are TRBV4-2 and TRBJ2-1; 12 bases are a match to TRBD2. The germline CDR1 and CDR2 sequences are LGHNA and YNFKEQ. Germline trimming cut 0 bases from V and 5 bases from J; bases unmatched to any gene: 8. The CDR3 runs to 18 residues. CDR3 protein: CASSQDPASGRDNNEQFF. CDR3 nucleotides: TGTGCCAGCAGCCAAGATCCGGCTAGCGGGAGGGATAACAATGAGCAGTTCTTC.

In its sample, this clonotype was seen many times. The chain links TRBV5-1 to TRBJ2-2; TRBD1 agrees at 11 bases. The CDR3 is 16 residues long. Germline-derived CDR1 and CDR2 are SGHRS and YFSETQ. V lost 0 bases and J lost 5; bases outside the gene matches: 3. DNA for the CDR3: TGCGCCAGCAGCTTGGAGGACAGGGGGCGGACCGGGGAGCTGTTTTTT. Protein: CASSLEDRGRTGELFF.

There are a few counts of this clonotype. A read error is possible here, since a much larger clone lies one base away. The chain recombines TRBV12-3 or TRBV12-4 with TRBJ2-7; a possible D gene is TRBD2 (7 bases). V was trimmed by 5 bases and J by 5 bases, leaving 19 bases between them. The CDR3 covers 15 residues. The CDR3 DNA reads as TGTGCCAGCAGTCCCCCGGTAGGAGGGGGGGACGAGCAGTACTTC. This encodes CASSPPVGGGDEQYF.

The chain joins TRBV13 to TRBJ1-4; 10 positions agree with TRBD1. Germline V gene lookup returns CDR1 PRHDT and CDR2 FYEKMQ (reference sequence). With V trimmed by 7 bases and J by 3 bases, 20 bases remained unmatched. This CDR3 region has 20 residues. CDR3 residues: CASNKLAPGQGTLPNEKLFF. In DNA, the CDR3 is TGTGCCAGCAACAAACTCGCCCCGGGACAGGGGACGTTACCTAATGAAAAACTGTTTTTT.

This chain connects TRBV15 to TRBJ2-7; maybe TRBD2 (5 bases). The V end was cut by 4 bases, the J end by 3 bases, with 13 bases between. Germline V CDR1 and CDR2: LNHNV, YYDKDF (reference sequence). The CDR3 has 14 residues. CDR3: CATSTQRGYYEQYF. In DNA, the CDR3 is TGTGCCACCAGCACCCAGCGCGGGTACTACGAGCAGTACTTC.

The genes are TRBV28 and TRBJ2-5; 9 bases line up with TRBD1. V dropped 7 bases and J dropped 5; count of bases not matched to a gene: 5. The CDR3 consists of 13 residues. Looked up from germline, CDR1 is MDHEN and CDR2 is SYDVKM. CDR3 nucleotides: TGTGCCAGCAATGGACAGGGGATGGAGACCCAGTACTTC. This encodes CASNGQGMETQYF.

This clonotype has at least ten counts. The CDR3 protein is CASRWGNEQFF. CDR3 in DNA: TGTGCCAGCCGGTGGGGCAATGAGCAGTTCTTC. The chain links TRBV12-3 or TRBV12-4 to TRBJ2-1, with D hard to call. The CDR3 is made up of 11 amino acids. V was shortened by 8 bases and J by 6 bases, with 8 bases between the two germline ends.

This clonotype was recorded many times. This chain uses TRBV28 with TRBJ2-7; 7 bases map to TRBD1. Germline CDR1 MDHEN, CDR2 SYDVKM. This CDR3 spans 13 amino acids. V lost 5 bases to trimming and J lost 2 bases; unmatched junction nucleotides: 3. DNA for the CDR3: TGTGCCAGCAGTACGGGACAGCCCTACGAGCAGTACTTC. Translating gives CASSTGQPYEQYF.

The sample holds many counts of this clonotype. The chain recombines TRBV5-1 with TRBJ1-2; 12 bases are a match to TRBD1. V shed 4 bases, J shed 7 bases, and the junction held 8 bases outside the gene matches. The V gene's germline CDR1 is SGHRS and CDR2 YFSETQ. This CDR3 spans 15 amino acids. DNA of the CDR3: TGCGCCAGCAGCGACCGAGGGACAGGGGGCTTTGGCTACACCTTC. This codes for CASSDRGTGGFGYTF.

This clonotype was counted only a few times. The chain recombines TRBV6-2 or TRBV6-3 with TRBJ2-6, with 11 bases fitting TRBD2. The CDR3 covers 18 residues. V was pared by 7 bases and J by 1 base, with 9 bases of the junction left unmatched. Germline-derived CDR1 and CDR2 are MNHEY and SVGEGT. CDR3 sequence (DNA): TGTGCCAGCACCCCCTTACTAGCGGGAGTATCTGGGGCCAACGTCCTGACTTTC. This encodes CASTPLLAGVSGANVLTF.

This clonotype was observed a few times. The conserved phenylalanine or tryptophan normally closing the CDR3 is absent here, so this likely arose from a read error. For the CDR3, the DNA is TGTGCCGTAAGTCGGTTGAACACTGAAGCTTTCCTT. Its protein product is CAVSRLNTEAFL. V is TRBV7-9 and J is TRBJ1-1; D remains unclear. V gave up 11 bases and J gave up 0 bases, with 10 bases separating them. The germline gives CDR1 SEHNR, CDR2 FQNEAQ (reference sequence). The CDR3 contains 12 residues.

The chain has TRBV7-9 and TRBJ2-1; D remains unclear. The closer fit of TRBJ2-5 to the DNA end suggests the J call may be wrong. The CDR3 sequence is 15 residues long. CDR1 is SEHNR and CDR2 is FQNEAQ in the germline V gene (reference sequence). The CDR3 DNA sequence: TGTGCCAGCAGCTTAGCCCGGACCTACCAAGAGACCCAGTACTTC. Residues: CASSLARTYQETQYF.

This clonotype was counted between two and nine times. The chain links TRBV24-1 to TRBJ2-5; 11 nucleotides agree with TRBD2. The CDR3 is 15 amino acids. The germline V gene has CDR1 KGHDR and CDR2 SFDVKD. V gave up 3 bases and J gave up 5 bases; unmatched junction bases: 4. The CDR3 DNA follows: TGTGCCACCAGTGATAAAGTAGCGGGAGGGGAGACCCAGTACTTC. It codes for CATSDKVAGGETQYF.

This clonotype was observed a few times. J is TRBJ2-5 and V is TRBV5-6; D is unresolved. Germline values: CDR1 SGHDT, CDR2 YYEEEE. Trimming pared 5 bases from V and 5 bases from J, leaving 13 bases between. The CDR3 runs to 13 residues. The chain's CDR3 is CASSRPDGETQYF. The DNA of the CDR3 is TGTGCCAGCAGTCGGCCGGATGGGGAGACCCAGTACTTC.

CDR3 region: CASSQIPGSDYNEQFF. The CDR3 DNA is TGTGCCAGCAGCCAAATCCCAGGGTCGGATTACAATGAGCAGTTCTTC. V is TRBV16 and J is TRBJ2-1, with a weak D call TRBD1 (5 bases). Per germline, CDR1 KGHSY and CDR2 FQNENV. This CDR3 spans 16 amino acids. Trimming stripped 2 bases from V and 4 bases from J, with 15 bases between.